These 28 T cell receptor beta chains were sequenced from one sample in a study of patients and donors after allogeneic stem cell transplantation. TCRdb re-analysed the RT-PCR reads in MiXCR, keeping a single row per CDR3 protein. The table records fewer than 75,000 distinct CDR3 sequences, roughly 14% of them present only once. Sequenced sample: blood, either unsorted or a sorted T cell fraction (not recorded which). All receptors derive from a human donor who was either an allogeneic HSCT recipient or a stem cell or donor lymphocyte infusion donor (not recorded which). It is not recorded whose cells these are; they may come from a transplant donor.

This clonotype has a handful of counts. J is TRBJ2-2 and V is TRBV12-3 or TRBV12-4; D not certain. There are 15 residues in the CDR3. The V end lost 4 bases, the J end lost 7 bases, and 16 bases lay between the germline ends. The CDR3 spells CASSYTMIRVGELFF. Here the CDR3 DNA reads TGTGCCAGCAGTTACACTATGATAAGGGTCGGGGAGCTGTTTTTT.

The V and J genes are TRBV6-6 and TRBJ1-1, with D maybe TRBD1 (5 bases). V lost 1 base and J 4 bases, leaving 10 bases between the germline ends. CDR3 length: 14 amino acids. Germline V CDR1 and CDR2: MNHNY, SVGAGI (reference sequence). The DNA for the CDR3 is TGTGCCAGCAGTTACTTGGGGGAGACCACTGAAGCTTTCTTT. This encodes CASSYLGETTEAFF.

This clonotype was seen at least ten times. The chain recombines TRBV10-3 with TRBJ2-3, with TRBD1 matching over 10 bases. This CDR3 spans 17 amino acids. The germline V gene encodes CDR1 ENHRY and CDR2 SYGVKD. Losses at the gene ends were 3 bases for V and 2 bases for J; bases not matched to a gene: 8. The CDR3 region is CAISDSRTGGFTDTQYF. The CDR3 DNA sequence: TGTGCCATCAGTGACTCTCGGACAGGGGGTTTCACAGATACGCAGTATTTT.

DNA of the CDR3: TGCAGTGCCAAAATCACCTACGAGCAGTACTTC. It specifies CSAKITYEQYF. This rearrangement joins TRBV20-1 to TRBJ2-7; D is uncertain. The germline gives CDR1 DFQATT, CDR2 SNEGSKA (reference sequence). Trimming took 6 bases from V and 2 from J, leaving 8 bases between them. The CDR3 is made up of 11 amino acids.

V usage is TRBV11-2 and J usage is TRBJ2-5, with 7 nucleotides matching TRBD1. The CDR3 spans 14 residues. With 5 bases clipped from V and 4 bases from J, the junction kept 7 bases outside the gene matches. CDR1 is SGHAT, CDR2 FQNNGV, per germline. In DNA, the CDR3 is TGTGCCAGCAGCCAACAGGGGACCCGAGAGACCCAGTACTTC. As protein: CASSQQGTRETQYF. Full variable domain (remainder filled in from reference TRBV11-2 and TRBJ2-5): EAGVAQSPRYKIIEKRQSVAFWCNPISGHATLYWYQQILGQGPKLLIQFQNNGVVDDSQLPKDRFSAERLKGVDSTLKIQPAKLEDSAVYLCASSQQGTRETQYFGPGTRLLVL.

This clonotype appeared many times. Germline is not matched at one junction end, which may reflect a read error. The chain uses TRBV20-1 and TRBJ1-2; D is uncertain. The CDR3 extends over 11 amino acids. The V gene's germline CDR1 is DFQATT and CDR2 SNEGSKA (reference sequence). The CDR3 protein is CSAERAREFGF. CDR3 DNA: TGCAGTGCCGAAAGGGCCCGGGAATTTGGCTTC.

This clonotype appeared many times. The V and J genes are TRBV12-3 or TRBV12-4 and TRBJ2-4; D is undetermined. Between the trimmed V and J ends, which lost 1 base and 8 bases, there was a span of 15 bases. The CDR3 length is 15 residues. CDR3 sequence reads: CASSLDLSSSHIQYF. DNA for the CDR3: TGTGCCAGCAGTTTAGATCTCTCCTCATCGCACATTCAGTACTTC.

In its sample, this clonotype was seen a few times. V gene TRBV12-3 or TRBV12-4 combines with J gene TRBJ2-4, with 10 bases aligning to TRBD2. V was clipped by 6 bases and J by 8 bases; unmatched bases: 10. The CDR3 consists of 15 residues. The CDR3 sequence is CASRSGLALPDIQYF. The CDR3, as DNA: TGTGCCAGCAGGTCGGGACTAGCGCTACCGGACATTCAGTACTTC.

In this sample, this clonotype turned up a few times. The chain couples TRBV12-3 or TRBV12-4 to TRBJ2-1, with D tentatively TRBD1 (6 bases). The CDR3 has 14 amino acids. Trimming cost V 10 bases and J 3 bases, with 16 bases left between them. The CDR3, as DNA: TGTGCCATTAACAGGGAAGGCTACTACAATGAGCAGTTCTTC. It codes for CAINREGYYNEQFF.

This clonotype was seen ten or more times. V gene TRBV5-1 combines with J gene TRBJ1-4, with D tentatively TRBD1 (6 bases). V lost 4 bases and J lost 6, with 16 bases in between. The CDR3 spans 15 residues. CDR1 is SGHRS, CDR2 YFSETQ, per germline. The CDR3, as DNA: TGCGCCAGCAGCAGGGGGGCCGGCGGGCATGAAAAACTGTTTTTT. Protein product: CASSRGAGGHEKLFF.

J is TRBJ2-1 and V is TRBV5-1, with TRBD2 matching over 12 bases. The ends lost 8 bases at V and 5 bases at J; junction bases unmatched: 8. This CDR3 is built from 15 residues. CDR1 is SGHRS and CDR2 is YFSETQ in the germline V gene. CDR3 amino acids: CASRLAGVTDNEQFF. In DNA, the CDR3 is TGCGCCAGTCGACTAGCGGGAGTTACCGACAATGAGCAGTTCTTC.

The chain recombines TRBV12-3 or TRBV12-4 with TRBJ1-6; D is unresolved. V was pared by 1 base and J by 16 bases, with 17 bases between. The CDR3 is made up of 14 amino acids. CDR3 sequence: CASSLGSGIVGLHF. CDR3 DNA sequence: TGTGCCAGCAGTTTAGGGTCAGGCATCGTAGGACTCCACTTT.

The chain is built from TRBV6-5 and TRBJ2-5; 7 positions agree with TRBD2. V gave up 0 bases and J gave up 5 bases; unmatched junction bases: 3. The CDR3 length is 14 residues. The germline V gene has CDR1 MNHEY and CDR2 SVGAGI. The CDR3 sequence: CASSYSWGGETQYF. The CDR3 DNA reads as TGTGCCAGCAGTTACTCGTGGGGGGGGGAGACCCAGTACTTC.

The chain carries TRBV12-3 or TRBV12-4 and TRBJ2-7; 8 bases are a match to TRBD1. The J segment lost 3 bases and the V segment lost 6 bases, leaving 7 bases of the junction unmatched. The CDR3 loop spans 14 amino acids. CDR3 amino acids: CASRVGTGFYEQYF. Written as DNA, the CDR3 is TGTGCCAGCAGGGTGGGGACAGGCTTCTACGAGCAGTACTTC.

This clonotype occurred a few times. The chain employs TRBV29-1 and TRBJ2-7; 7 bases line up with TRBD1. The CDR3 consists of 15 residues. The V gene's germline CDR1 is SQVTM and CDR2 ANQGSEA. V trimming: 0 bases; J trimming: 2 bases; junction bases outside the gene matches: 7. The DNA for the CDR3 is TGCAGCGTTGAAGATCAGACAGGGATGCCCTACGAGCAGTACTTC. Protein sequence: CSVEDQTGMPYEQYF.

This chain links TRBV14 with TRBJ2-7; 12 nucleotides agree with TRBD2. The germline gives CDR1 SGHDN, CDR2 FVKESK. V lost 8 bases, J lost 9 bases, and 8 bases stayed unmatched. The CDR3 extends over 13 amino acids. The CDR3 bases are TGTGCCAGCTCTCGGACTAGCGGGGACCGGCAGTACTTC. Its protein is CASSRTSGDRQYF.

In its sample, this clonotype was seen a few times. The chain recombines TRBV7-9 with TRBJ2-7; TRBD2 matches at 8 bases. This CDR3 comprises 15 residues. Trimming took 5 bases from V and 3 from J; bases not matched to a gene: 9. CDR1 SEHNR and CDR2 FQNEAQ come from the germline V gene (reference sequence). The CDR3 region has the DNA TGTGCCAGCAGCGGATGGGAGCGGGAGAACTACGAGCAGTACTTC. This encodes CASSGWERENYEQYF.

This clonotype was found a few times. The V call is TRBV18, the J call TRBJ1-1; TRBD1 aligns across 12 bases. Germline values: CDR1 KGHSH, CDR2 LQKENI. This CDR3 comprises 17 residues. With V trimmed by 5 bases and J by 4 bases, 11 bases remained unmatched. CDR3 loop: CASSRSRDRGRPTEAFF. The CDR3 DNA follows: TGTGCCAGCTCAAGATCCCGGGACAGGGGGCGTCCCACTGAAGCTTTCTTT.

This clonotype was picked up a small number of times. The chain uses TRBV7-2 and TRBJ2-1; the D is unclear. CDR3 length: 14 amino acids. Germline V CDR1 and CDR2: SGHTA, FQGNSA. Trimming took 0 bases from V and 6 from J, leaving 9 bases between them. CDR3 DNA sequence: TGTGCCAGCAGCTTAGCAGCTCTAGTCAATGAGCAGTTCTTC. Translated: CASSLAALVNEQFF.

In its sample, this clonotype was seen a few times. The chain combines TRBV4-1 with TRBJ2-2; TRBD1 matches at 7 bases. The CDR3 extends over 19 amino acids. CDR1 is MGHRA, CDR2 YSYEKL, per germline. The J segment lost 2 bases and the V segment lost 0 bases, leaving 12 bases of the junction unmatched. For the CDR3, the DNA is TGCGCCAGCAGCCAAGAGATTTGGGGGACAGAGTTCAACACCGGGGAGCTGTTTTTT. Protein: CASSQEIWGTEFNTGELFF.

This clonotype was recorded at least ten times. This chain links TRBV29-1 with TRBJ1-4; D call uncertain. The germline V gene has CDR1 SQVTM and CDR2 ANQGSEA. CDR3 size: 11 residues. V lost 7 bases to trimming and J lost 10 bases, with 13 bases between them. The CDR3 DNA reads as TGCAGCGGCCTGTATGGTGGAAAACTGTTTTTT. The encoded protein is CSGLYGGKLFF.

In its sample, this clonotype was seen once. The chain joins TRBV12-3 or TRBV12-4 to TRBJ2-2; TRBD2 matches 11 bases. The CDR3 spans 15 residues. Trimming took 6 bases from V and 9 from J; bases not matched to a gene: 9. The CDR3 reads CASRRLAGNSRELFF. CDR3 in DNA: TGTGCCAGCAGACGACTAGCGGGAAACTCCAGGGAGCTGTTTTTT.

J is TRBJ2-7 and V is TRBV20-1; D is uncertain. The CDR3 totals 13 residues. V dropped 6 bases and J dropped 0 bases, with 12 bases sitting between them. CDR1 DFQATT and CDR2 SNEGSKA come from the germline V gene (reference sequence). This CDR3 is CSANSRDSYEQYF. The DNA for the CDR3 is TGCAGTGCGAACTCCCGCGACTCCTACGAGCAGTACTTC.

In its sample, this clonotype was seen a few times. V usage is TRBV10-2 and J usage is TRBJ2-1; D is unresolved. The CDR3 totals 16 residues. Trimming took 8 bases from V and 1 from J, leaving 18 bases between them. Germline values: CDR1 WSHSY, CDR2 SAAADI. The CDR3 loop reads CASQLSKGKSYNEQFF. For the CDR3, the DNA is TGCGCCAGCCAGCTTTCGAAGGGCAAGTCCTACAATGAGCAGTTCTTC.

V gene TRBV5-1 combines with J gene TRBJ1-3; TRBD1 matches 7 bases. Germline CDR1 SGHRS, CDR2 YFSETQ. V shed 1 base, J shed 4 bases, and the junction held 2 bases outside the gene matches. CDR3 length: 14 amino acids. The CDR3 loop reads CASSLTGDGNTIYF. The DNA for the CDR3 is TGCGCCAGCAGCTTGACAGGGGACGGAAACACCATATATTTT.

The rearrangement links TRBV29-1 to TRBJ2-1, with a weak D call TRBD1 (6 bases). In germline, CDR1 is SQVTM, CDR2 ANQGSEA. V shed 4 bases and J shed 2 bases, with 12 bases lying between them. The CDR3 has 14 amino acids. CDR3 coding DNA: TGCAGCGTTGGATGGGGGCAGACCTACAATGAGCAGTTCTTC. Amino acids: CSVGWGQTYNEQFF.

This clonotype appeared a few times. The chain couples TRBV5-8 to TRBJ2-5; tentative D call: TRBD1 (6 bases). The CDR3 has 14 residues. Trimming stripped 3 bases from V and 2 bases from J, with 11 bases between. Germline V gene lookup returns CDR1 SGHTS and CDR2 YDEGEE. The DNA for the CDR3 is TGTGCCAGCAGCTCTTGGACAGTACAAGAGACCCAGTACTTC. Translating gives CASSSWTVQETQYF.

In this sample, this clonotype turned up many times. V usage is TRBV6-2 or TRBV6-3 and J usage is TRBJ2-3, with D possibly being TRBD2 (6 bases). Per the germline V gene, CDR1 is MNHEY and CDR2 is SVGEGT. The CDR3 totals 16 residues. The V end was cut by 8 bases, the J end by 5 bases, with 23 bases between. The CDR3 spells CASQILPGAVGDTQYF. The CDR3 DNA reads TGTGCCAGCCAAATTCTCCCGGGAGCAGTGGGAGATACGCAGTATTTT.